The 9 T cell receptor beta chains in this list originate from one sample, sequenced in a study of cytomegalovirus exposure and HLA in healthy donors. PCR used 60 Vbeta primers and 13 Jbeta primers. Repertoires were generated with immunoSEQ multiplex PCR, while TCRdb's copy carries only in-frame clones and drops some. This table holds around 90,000 clones, approximately 89% found once. The sequenced sample consisted of PBMCs. The receptors were sampled from a man aged 25 to 40 in good health and CMV-seropositive.

The chain carries TRBV19 and TRBJ1-2; 7 bases map to TRBD1. This CDR3 is 14 amino acids long. After removal of 6 bases from V and 2 bases from J, the junction contained 6 bases not matched to a gene. The V gene's germline CDR1 is LNHDA and CDR2 SQIVND (reference sequence). The CDR3, as DNA: TGTGCCAGTAGCCGACCGGGACAGAACTATGGCTACACCTTC. Protein product: CASSRPGQNYGYTF.

The chain carries TRBV5-6 and TRBJ2-7, with D possibly TRBD2 on 7 matching bases. Trimming took off 2 bases at V and 1 base at J, with 13 bases between the two ends. Germline CDR1 reads SGHDT; CDR2 reads YYEEEE. The CDR3 has 15 amino acids. The chain's CDR3 is CASSFIRGGSYEQYF. CDR3 DNA sequence: TGTGCCAGCAGCTTTATTAGGGGGGGGTCCTACGAGCAGTACTTC.

The J gene is TRBJ2-1, the V gene TRBV6-1, with a weak D call TRBD2 (5 bases). V was cut by 1 base and J by 8 bases, with 15 bases left in between. Germline CDR1 reads MNHNS; CDR2 reads SASEGT. The CDR3 has 15 amino acids. The CDR3 DNA follows: TGTGCCAGCAGTGAAGACGTCAGAGGGTTCCATGAGCAGTTCTTC. This encodes CASSEDVRGFHEQFF.

The CDR3 coding sequence is TGTGCCAGCAGTCCGGGACTAGGCTACGAGCAGTACTTC. It specifies CASSPGLGYEQYF. The V gene is TRBV6-1, the J gene TRBJ2-5; 8 bases align to TRBD2. The J call is in doubt because the DNA end fits TRBJ2-7 better. There are 13 residues in the CDR3. Germline CDR1 is MNHNS and CDR2 is SASEGT.

V and J are TRBV5-4 and TRBJ2-5, with 7 bases fitting TRBD1. The tail of the sequence fits TRBJ2-7 better, so the J call may be wrong. Germline V gene data show CDR1 as SGHNT and CDR2 as YYREEE (reference sequence). This CDR3 spans 14 amino acids. CDR3 DNA sequence: TGTGCCAGCAGCCAGGGACAGAAACCTTACGAGCAGTACTTC. Translating gives CASSQGQKPYEQYF.

The chain links TRBV11-2 to TRBJ2-7; 9 bases line up with TRBD2. Trimming cost V 6 bases and J 2 bases; bases outside gene matches: 5. CDR3 length: 14 residues. The germline V gene encodes CDR1 SGHAT and CDR2 FQNNGV. The CDR3 loop is CASRRAGGAYEQYF. The CDR3 DNA follows: TGTGCCAGCAGACGAGCGGGAGGTGCCTACGAGCAGTACTTC.

The chain joins TRBV4-1 to TRBJ1-5, with D unclear. V shed 1 base and J shed 3 bases, with 10 bases lying between them. CDR3 size: 15 residues. Germline CDR1 and CDR2: MGHRA and YSYEKL. The CDR3 sequence is CASSQVQMANQPQHF. CDR3 DNA sequence: TGCGCCAGCAGCCAAGTCCAGATGGCCAATCAGCCCCAGCATTTT.

The V gene is TRBV6-5, the J gene TRBJ2-7; D is unclear. This CDR3 region has 14 residues. Trimming left V 2 bases short and J 3 bases short, with 11 bases between. Germline V CDR1 and CDR2: MNHEY, SVGAGI. In DNA, the CDR3 is TGTGCCAGCAGTTACAGGAATACTATCTACGAGCAGTACTTC. This codes for CASSYRNTIYEQYF.

The V gene is TRBV27, the J gene TRBJ2-1; possible D gene TRBD1, 6 bases. Per the germline V gene, CDR1 is MNHEY and CDR2 is SMNVEV (reference sequence). V lost 3 bases and J lost 0, with 12 bases in between. The CDR3 runs 16 residues. The CDR3 DNA is TGTGCCAGCAGTTTGTGGACAGCAAGCTCCTACAATGAGCAGTTCTTC. Translated, it gives CASSLWTASSYNEQFF.